Below, 31 T cell receptor beta chains from the same sample are listed, as sequenced in a study of spatial heterogeneity in lung cancer. TCRdb passed the 5' RACE reads through MiXCR, listing each CDR3 protein once. The sample shows 6,500 or so distinct CDR3 sequences, less than 9.5% of them seen only once. Time point given: sample taken at primary tumor resection. The specimen comprised normal lung tissue next to the tumor, sampled at surgery. The receptors stem from a female donor with early-stage non-small cell lung cancer.

This clonotype has at least ten counts. The genes are TRBV7-2 and TRBJ2-3, with 11 bases fitting TRBD2. The CDR3 is 17 amino acids. The V and J ends lost 0 bases and 0 bases, in that order; junction bases with no gene match: 2. Germline loops: CDR1 SGHTA, CDR2 FQGNSA. CDR3 DNA sequence: TGTGCCAGCAGCTTAGCTCGACTAGCGGGGAGCACAGATACGCAGTATTTT. Protein product: CASSLARLAGSTDTQYF.

Only a few counts were recorded for this clonotype. The rearrangement joins TRBV7-2 to TRBJ1-1; a weak D match, TRBD1 (5 bases). This CDR3 is 12 amino acids long. Trimming left V 1 base short and J 11 bases short, with 11 bases between. The V gene's germline CDR1 is SGHTA and CDR2 FQGNSA. CDR3 DNA: TGTGCCAGCAGCTTAGTGGGGGTTGGGGCTTTCTTT. Protein product: CASSLVGVGAFF.

This clonotype is judged medium-sized. This chain joins TRBV20-1 and TRBJ1-3, with D perhaps matching TRBD1 (5 bases). Trimming removed 6 bases at V and 2 bases at J, with 23 bases between. Looked up from germline, CDR1 is DFQATT and CDR2 is SNEGSKA (reference sequence). CDR3 length: 17 amino acids. CDR3 sequence reads: CSAAKSGFGSAGNTIYF. CDR3 coding DNA: TGCAGTGCAGCCAAATCAGGGTTCGGATCGGCTGGAAACACCATATATTTT.

In this sample, this clonotype turned up a few times. The V gene is TRBV20-1, the J gene TRBJ1-3; D gene ambiguous. CDR1 is DFQATT, CDR2 SNEGSKA, per germline (reference sequence). The germline V and J ends were trimmed by 5 bases and 0 bases, with 17 bases remaining between them. The CDR3 consists of 16 residues. CDR3 nucleotides: TGCAGTGCTGTCACTGCGGGGATTCTCTCTGGAAACACCATATATTTT. This gives the protein CSAVTAGILSGNTIYF.

This clonotype was seen a few times. V gene TRBV6-5 combines with J gene TRBJ2-7, with D perhaps TRBD1 or TRBD2 (5 bases each). The CDR3 spans 15 residues. V shed 7 bases and J shed 4 bases, with 20 bases lying between them. CDR1 MNHEY and CDR2 SVGAGI come from the germline V gene. CDR3 nucleotides: TGTGCCAGCACCTCCCTTGGGGGTGGAGAATACGAGCAGTACTTC. Protein: CASTSLGGGEYEQYF.

This clonotype has a count of ten or more. V gene TRBV27 combines with J gene TRBJ2-1; TRBD2 matches 7 bases. V lost 3 bases and J lost 8; bases outside the gene matches: 4. The CDR3 covers 13 residues. The germline gives CDR1 MNHEY, CDR2 SMNVEV (reference sequence). CDR3 protein: CASSFWRGYEQFF. The CDR3 DNA reads TGTGCCAGCAGTTTTTGGCGGGGGTATGAGCAGTTCTTC.

This sequence joins TRBV20-1 and TRBJ1-5; D unclear. The CDR3 is 13 residues long. CDR1 is DFQATT and CDR2 is SNEGSKA in the germline V gene (reference sequence). V shed 5 bases and J shed 2 bases, with 10 bases lying between them. Here the CDR3 reads CSAALGGNQPQHF. The CDR3, as DNA: TGCAGTGCTGCTTTGGGAGGCAATCAGCCCCAGCATTTT.

This clonotype is medium-sized in the sample. The chain links TRBV20-1 to TRBJ1-1; tentatively, D is TRBD1 (6 bases). V lost 3 bases and J 5 bases, leaving 13 bases between the germline ends. The CDR3 is 13 residues long. Germline V CDR1 and CDR2: DFQATT, SNEGSKA (reference sequence). The CDR3 DNA reads TGCAGTGCTAGGGGACCAGGGGAAACTGAAGCTTTCTTT. Encoded protein: CSARGPGETEAFF.

This clonotype has only a few counts. The chain joins TRBV11-2 to TRBJ2-7, with 7 positions matching TRBD1. The CDR3 runs to 13 residues. The ends lost 3 bases at V and 2 bases at J; junction bases unmatched: 1. The germline V gene encodes CDR1 SGHAT and CDR2 FQNNGV. The CDR3 DNA is TGTGCCAGCAGCTTTGGGACAGCCTACGAGCAGTACTTC. It yields the protein CASSFGTAYEQYF.

This clonotype came up a few times. The chain's CDR3 is CSAGGLAGGTRHSTDTQYF. The CDR3 DNA reads as TGCAGTGCTGGGGGACTAGCGGGGGGGACCAGGCATAGCACAGATACGCAGTATTTT. The rearrangement links TRBV20-1 to TRBJ2-3, with TRBD2 identical over 16 bases. Germline CDR1 DFQATT, CDR2 SNEGSKA (reference sequence). Germline trimming cut 5 bases from V and 0 bases from J; bases unmatched to any gene: 11. The CDR3 contains 19 residues.

For this clonotype: Relative to the germline gene, one junction end is altered; a read error may explain this. The J gene is TRBJ1-2, the V gene TRBV2; TRBD1 matches 9 bases. This CDR3 is built from 14 residues. CDR1 and CDR2 from the germline V gene are SNHLY and FYNNEI. The CDR3 DNA reads TGTGACAGCAGTGGGACAGGGCACAACTATGGCTACACCTTC. This codes for CDSSGTGHNYGYTF.

The rearrangement uses TRBV12-3 or TRBV12-4 and TRBJ1-2; 9 bases are a match to TRBD1. The CDR3 totals 15 residues. Trimming at V came to 5 bases and at J to 4 bases, leaving 8 bases not matched to a gene. This CDR3 is CASSPPQGAGYGYTF. The CDR3 DNA reads as TGTGCCAGCAGTCCTCCACAGGGGGCAGGCTATGGCTACACCTTC.

Of note for this clonotype: Just one base apart from a much larger clone, this may be a read error. The chain uses TRBV4-3 and TRBJ1-2; a weak D match, TRBD1 (6 bases). Germline loops: CDR1 LGHNA, CDR2 YSLEER. This CDR3 comprises 15 residues. The CDR3 region has the DNA TGCGCCAGCAGCCAAGATGTCAGGGGCCACTATGGCTACAACTTC. Amino acids: CASSQDVRGHYGYNF.

J is TRBJ1-1 and V is TRBV5-4; D unclear. V was pared by 0 bases and J by 0 bases, with 6 bases between. This CDR3 comprises 14 residues. Germline V CDR1 and CDR2: SGHNT, YYREEE (reference sequence). The CDR3 here is CASSLGPMNTEAFF. CDR3 nucleotide sequence: TGTGCCAGCAGCTTGGGACCTATGAACACTGAAGCTTTCTTT.

This clonotype turned up a few times. The genes are TRBV3-1 and TRBJ2-5; D ambiguous. Germline CDR1 LGHDT, CDR2 YNNKEL (reference sequence). Trimming stripped 4 bases from V and 5 bases from J, with 20 bases between. There are 16 residues in the CDR3. The CDR3 DNA sequence: TGTGCCAGCAGCCTTCAAACGGTTCGGGCAGGTGAGACCCAGTACTTC. Translation gives CASSLQTVRAGETQYF.

The chain carries TRBV5-5 and TRBJ1-2, with D possibly being TRBD1 (6 bases). The CDR3 is made up of 15 amino acids. The V gene's germline CDR1 is SGHKS and CDR2 YYEKEE (reference sequence). Trimming took off 4 bases at V and 8 bases at J, with 21 bases between the two ends. CDR3 amino acids: CASSRGQPGSEGYTF. CDR3 sequence (DNA): TGTGCCAGCAGCCGGGGACAACCAGGATCGGAGGGCTACACCTTC.

This clonotype occurred a few times. The rearrangement joins TRBV27 to TRBJ2-2; the match to TRBD1 covers 8 bases. The CDR3 runs to 15 residues. CDR1 and CDR2 from the germline V gene are MNHEY and SMNVEV (reference sequence). Unmatched junction bases numbered 5, after V lost 3 bases and J lost 5 bases. The CDR3 DNA is TGTGCCAGCAGTTTTACAGGGGGGCAGACCGGGGAGCTGTTTTTT. This codes for CASSFTGGQTGELFF.

The chain links TRBV2 to TRBJ1-1, with D unclear. Trimming shortened V by 7 bases and J by 5 bases, and 14 bases separated the two germline ends. The germline V gene encodes CDR1 SNHLY and CDR2 FYNNEI. There are 13 residues in the CDR3. The CDR3 DNA sequence: TGTGCCAGCACCGTCGGGAGGTATACTGAAGCTTTCTTT. It specifies CASTVGRYTEAFF.

The chain is built from TRBV20-1 and TRBJ2-1; 11 bases match TRBD2. The germline gives CDR1 DFQATT, CDR2 SNEGSKA (reference sequence). The CDR3 extends over 15 amino acids. Unmatched junction bases numbered 1, after V lost 3 bases and J lost 0 bases. The CDR3 sequence: CSARGLADSYNEQFF. CDR3 DNA sequence: TGCAGTGCTAGGGGACTAGCGGACTCCTACAATGAGCAGTTCTTC.

This clonotype was counted at least ten times. The genes are TRBV7-2 and TRBJ2-7, with D unclear. CDR1 SGHTA and CDR2 FQGNSA come from the germline V gene. The CDR3 contains 14 residues. V was clipped by 1 base and J by 0 bases, with 7 bases between them. The CDR3 DNA sequence: TGTGCCAGCAGCTTAGATCGGAGCTCCTACGAGCAGTACTTC. It yields the protein CASSLDRSSYEQYF.

This clonotype was picked up many times. V usage is TRBV28 and J usage is TRBJ2-5, with 9 bases that match TRBD1. CDR1 and CDR2 from the germline V gene are MDHEN and SYDVKM. V gave up 6 bases and J gave up 2 bases; unmatched junction bases: 13. This CDR3 is built from 17 residues. The CDR3 region is CASRPLSGTGMQETQYF. The DNA for the CDR3 is TGTGCCAGCAGACCCCTATCCGGGACAGGGATGCAAGAGACCCAGTACTTC.

By sample share, this clonotype is medium-sized. The chain has TRBV9 and TRBJ2-3; 16 bases align to TRBD2. With 4 bases clipped from V and 0 bases from J, the junction kept 14 bases outside the gene matches. The CDR3 loop spans 21 amino acids. Germline V gives CDR1 SGDLS, CDR2 YYNGEE. CDR3 coding DNA: TGTGCCAGCAGCCCCGGGGGGACTAGCGGGGGGGCCAGAACTAGCACAGATACGCAGTATTTT. It specifies CASSPGGTSGGARTSTDTQYF.

The chain carries TRBV19 and TRBJ2-1, with D maybe TRBD1 (5 bases). This CDR3 has 12 residues. V shed 7 bases and J shed 4 bases, with 8 bases lying between them. CDR1 and CDR2 (germline): LNHDA, SQIVND (reference sequence). The CDR3 reads CASTDTYNEQFF. CDR3 coding DNA: TGTGCCAGTACGGACACTTACAATGAGCAGTTCTTC.

This clonotype was counted only a few times. V is TRBV7-2 and J is TRBJ2-7; 7 bases agree with TRBD1. The CDR3 has 15 amino acids. Germline CDR1 reads SGHTA; CDR2 reads FQGNSA. With 5 bases clipped from V and 9 bases from J, the junction kept 16 bases outside the gene matches. DNA for the CDR3: TGTGCCAGCAGCGCCCGACCCCACCGGGACAGCCTGCAGTACTTC. Encoded protein: CASSARPHRDSLQYF.

This clonotype was picked up a small number of times. CDR3 sequence (DNA): TGTGCCAGCAGGGTAGGGGAGGGTCAGCCCCAGCATTTT. Residues: CASRVGEGQPQHF. V and J are TRBV12-3 or TRBV12-4 and TRBJ1-5, with a tentative D call TRBD1 (5 bases). V was pared by 6 bases and J by 6 bases, with 12 bases between. The CDR3 is 13 residues long.

At least ten counts were recorded for this clonotype. The chain combines TRBV12-3 or TRBV12-4 with TRBJ1-1, with D unresolved. The CDR3 spans 15 residues. Trimming removed 0 bases from V and 3 bases from J, with 11 bases in between. As DNA, the CDR3 is TGTGCCAGCAGTTTAGCGCGGCTGGGATACACTGAAGCTTTCTTT. Its protein product is CASSLARLGYTEAFF.

This clonotype is medium-sized within its sample. J is TRBJ2-3 and V is TRBV14; 7 bases are a match to TRBD1. The ends lost 0 bases at V and 4 bases at J; junction bases unmatched: 10. Germline CDR1 is SGHDN and CDR2 is FVKESK. CDR3 length: 17 residues. CDR3: CASSQDSAGTASDTQYF. The CDR3 DNA reads as TGTGCCAGCAGCCAAGATAGCGCCGGGACAGCCTCAGATACGCAGTATTTT.

This clonotype came up many times. The V call is TRBV7-2, the J call TRBJ1-2, with D tentatively TRBD1 (6 bases). CDR3 length: 15 amino acids. Germline V gives CDR1 SGHTA, CDR2 FQGNSA. With 1 base removed from V and 0 bases from J, the gap between germline ends came to 9 bases. Here the CDR3 reads CASSLGTVANYGYTF. DNA of the CDR3: TGTGCCAGCAGCTTAGGGACAGTCGCTAACTATGGCTACACCTTC.

This clonotype was seen a handful of times. V gene TRBV9 combines with J gene TRBJ2-7; D assignment may be TRBD1 or TRBD2 (5 bases each). V lost 4 bases and J lost 6, with 20 bases in between. The CDR3 is 15 amino acids. Germline V gene lookup returns CDR1 SGDLS and CDR2 YYNGEE. CDR3 loop: CASSPPGTSGLEQYF. The CDR3 nucleotides are TGTGCCAGCAGCCCACCCGGGACCTCAGGGCTCGAGCAGTACTTC.

In its sample, this clonotype is medium-sized. This chain uses TRBV3-1 with TRBJ2-1; D unresolved. V was cut by 0 bases and J by 6 bases, with 9 bases left in between. Germline values: CDR1 LGHDT, CDR2 YNNKEL (reference sequence). The CDR3 is 14 amino acids. CDR3 DNA: TGTGCCAGCAGCCAAGATAACGCCCCCAATGAGCAGTTCTTC. Amino acids: CASSQDNAPNEQFF.

J is TRBJ1-1 and V is TRBV5-1; possibly TRBD1 for D (5 bases). There are 14 residues in the CDR3. The ends were cut back, 1 base at V and 6 bases at J, with 13 bases in the middle. Germline CDR1 is SGHRS and CDR2 is YFSETQ. This chain's CDR3 is CASSLHQGLAEAFF. CDR3 sequence (DNA): TGCGCCAGCAGCTTGCACCAGGGACTGGCTGAAGCTTTCTTT.